This T cell receptor (beta chain) derives from a study of CD8+ T cells in alopecia areata. Study-level background: Tofacitinib was taken orally by treated patients, and the dose was 5 to 10 mg twice daily. Study-level points and caveats: Relative to normal scalp, lesional scalp, especially alopecia totalis/universalis, showed higher clonality. Scalp sequencing captures resident alphabeta T cells of normal skin too.

Extracted from the samples, RNA was reverse transcribed into cDNA to serve as the sequencing template. Sequencing used immunoSEQ multiplex PCR; TCRdb keeps in-frame clones, though not all of them. The table shows 150,000 to 200,000 clones, with roughly 70% occurring only once. Notes on this clone: The target antigen is unknown.

Those with alopecia areata gave lesional scalp punch biopsies and peripheral blood. The trim removed 1 base at V and 4 bases at J, leaving 10 bases unmatched. The germline CDR1 and CDR2 sequences are SQVTM and ANQGSEA. The length of the CDR3 is 16 residues. V gene TRBV29-1 combines with J gene TRBJ2-1, with 7 bases aligning to TRBD2. The material sequenced was CD8+ T cells sorted from blood, taken at week 0. The sequence came from a human donor with alopecia areata. As DNA, the CDR3 is TGCAGCGTTGAAGGGGTAACTAGCGTGGATTACAATGAGCAGTTCTTC. This gives the protein CSVEGVTSVDYNEQFF.